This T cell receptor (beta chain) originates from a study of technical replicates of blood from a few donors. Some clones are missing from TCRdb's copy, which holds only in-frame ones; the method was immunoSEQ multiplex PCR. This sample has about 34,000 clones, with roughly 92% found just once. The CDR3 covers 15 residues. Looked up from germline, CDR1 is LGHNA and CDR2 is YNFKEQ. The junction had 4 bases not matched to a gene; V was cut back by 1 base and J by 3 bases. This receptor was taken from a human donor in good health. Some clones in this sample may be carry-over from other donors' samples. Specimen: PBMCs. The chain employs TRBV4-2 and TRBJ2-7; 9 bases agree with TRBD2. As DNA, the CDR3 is TGTGCCAGCAGCCAAGCCAGCGGGGGGATCTACGAGCAGTACTTC. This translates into CASSQASGGIYEQYF.